The 19 T cell receptor beta chains below were found in one sample sequenced in a study of Ad26.COV2.S vaccination and SARS-CoV-2 variants. Treatment defined: approximately 18 received Ad26.COV2.S at low or high dose, single or two shots; a few received placebo; per-sample allocation not given. All samples were drawn on day 63, counting from the first vaccine or placebo injection. Clones were read by immunoSEQ multiplex PCR, and TCRdb kept only the in-frame ones, dropping some. Found here are 350,000 to 500,000 clones, roughly 89% of them singletons; the top ten hold over 2.5%. The input for sequencing was peripheral blood, taken in a trial of Ad26.COV2.S vaccine versus placebo. The receptors were gathered from a person aged 18-65 years who received the Ad26.COV2.S COVID-19 vaccine or a placebo.

The gene calls are TRBV19 and TRBJ1-2; D is possibly TRBD1 (6 bases). The CDR3 is made up of 15 amino acids. Germline CDR1 is LNHDA and CDR2 is SQIVND (reference sequence). With 6 bases removed from V and 5 bases from J, the gap between germline ends came to 19 bases. The chain's CDR3 is CASSTHRAPGYGYTF. Here the CDR3 DNA reads TGTGCCAGTAGCACACACAGGGCCCCTGGATATGGCTACACCTTC. Looking up the rest from reference TRBV19 and TRBJ1-2 gives the full variable domain: DGGITQSPKYLFRKEGQNVTLSCEQNLNHDAMYWYRQDPGQGLRLIYYSQIVNDFQKGDIAEGYSVSREKKESFPLTVTSAQKNPTAFYLCASSTHRAPGYGYTFGSGTRLTVV.

The rearrangement links TRBV18 to TRBJ2-1, with D tentatively TRBD2 (5 bases). The CDR3 contains 13 residues. CDR1 and CDR2 from the germline V gene are KGHSH and LQKENI. Trimming took 4 bases from V and 10 from J, leaving 14 bases between them. The chain's CDR3 is CASSRSLADEQFF. The DNA for the CDR3 is TGTGCCAGCTCACGGTCGCTAGCAGACGAGCAGTTCTTC. Using reference TRBV18 and TRBJ2-1 for the parts outside the CDR3, the full variable domain is NAGVMQNPRHLVRRRGQEARLRCSPMKGHSHVYWYRQLPEEGLKFMVYLQKENIIDESGMPKERFSAEFPKEGPSILRIQQVVRGDSAAYFCASSRSLADEQFFGPGTRLTVL.

The chain is built from TRBV6-6 and TRBJ2-7; 11 nucleotides match TRBD1. J was trimmed by 5 bases and V by 6 bases; bases with no gene match: 3. The CDR3 spans 13 residues. CDR1 is MNHNY, CDR2 SVGAGI, per germline (reference sequence). The CDR3 loop reads CASRGQGGNEQYF. In nucleotides, the CDR3 is TGTGCCAGCAGGGGACAGGGGGGCAACGAGCAGTACTTC.

The chain combines TRBV7-2 with TRBJ2-5; tentative D call: TRBD2 (6 bases). Looked up from germline, CDR1 is SGHTA and CDR2 is FQGNSA. The V end was cut by 5 bases, the J end by 3 bases, with 16 bases between. The CDR3 has 15 residues. This chain's CDR3 is CASSPGSRGEETQYF. Written as DNA, the CDR3 is TGTGCCAGCAGCCCCGGGAGTCGGGGAGAAGAGACCCAGTACTTC.

The chain has TRBV10-1 and TRBJ1-6; a possible D gene is TRBD1 (6 bases). The CDR3 totals 16 residues. The ends were cut back, 6 bases at V and 1 base at J, with 13 bases in the middle. CDR1 and CDR2 from the germline V gene are WNHNN and SYGVQD (reference sequence). The CDR3 DNA reads TGCGCCAGCAGAGAACAGGGCAAGTCCTATAATTCACCCCTCCACTTT. Protein: CASREQGKSYNSPLHF.

This clone was found a few times. This chain uses TRBV21-1 with TRBJ2-7. TRBV21-1 represents a pseudogene. The length of the CDR3 is 13 residues. DNA for the CDR3: TGTGCCAGCAGCAAGGACGGTTACTACGAGCAGTACGTC. Residues: CASSKDGYYEQYV.

The chain carries TRBV7-2 and TRBJ1-2; a possible D gene is TRBD1 (5 bases). The germline V gene encodes CDR1 SGHTA and CDR2 FQGNSA. The CDR3 runs to 15 residues. With 5 bases removed from V and 0 bases from J, the gap between germline ends came to 13 bases. CDR3 loop: CASSEWGGANYGYTF. The DNA of the CDR3 is TGTGCCAGCAGCGAGTGGGGGGGAGCTAACTATGGCTACACCTTC. Full variable domain (outside the CDR3, taken from reference TRBV7-2 and TRBJ1-2): GAGVSQSPSNKVTEKGKDVELRCDPISGHTALYWYRQSLGQGLEFLIYFQGNSAPDKSGLPSDRFSAERTGGSVSTLTIQRTQQEDSAVYLCASSEWGGANYGYTFGSGTRLTVV.

V usage is TRBV5-4 and J usage is TRBJ1-6; D gene ambiguous. CDR3 length equals 14 residues. Germline V gene sequence: CDR1 SGHNT, CDR2 YYREEE (reference sequence). V dropped 0 bases and J dropped 7 bases, with 8 bases sitting between them. The CDR3 reads CASSLGPVNSPLHF. The CDR3 DNA follows: TGTGCCAGCAGCTTGGGACCGGTAAATTCACCCCTCCACTTT.

The chain recombines TRBV19 with TRBJ2-3; D is uncertain. V lost 5 bases, J lost 1 base, and 16 bases lay in between. CDR1 and CDR2 (germline): LNHDA, SQIVND (reference sequence). The CDR3 runs 16 residues. The CDR3 nucleotides read TGTGCCAGTAGTGACCCCCCGGGCCGGCGCACAGATACGCAGTATTTT. This sequence encodes CASSDPPGRRTDTQYF.

The chain is built from TRBV12-3 or TRBV12-4 and TRBJ1-2; tentatively, D is TRBD1 (5 bases). Deletions cut 5 bases from V and 6 bases from J, with 13 bases between. CDR3 length: 13 amino acids. In DNA, the CDR3 is TGTGCCAGCAGTCGGGGGTCGGCAAATGGCTACACCTTC. It yields the protein CASSRGSANGYTF.

This clone was seen once. This CDR3 is also generated by other DNA sequences in the sample. The chain uses TRBV12-3 or TRBV12-4 and TRBJ2-5; no definite D call. This CDR3 spans 11 amino acids. Trimming cost V 0 bases and J 5 bases, with 1 base left between them. CDR3 amino acids: CASSLAETQYF. The CDR3 DNA reads as TGTGCCAGCAGTTTAGCGGAGACCCAGTACTTC.

This sequence joins TRBV7-9 and TRBJ1-2, with 7 bases that match TRBD1. Unmatched junction bases numbered 8, after V lost 5 bases and J lost 2 bases. Looked up from germline, CDR1 is SEHNR and CDR2 is FQNEAQ (reference sequence). The CDR3 runs 15 residues. CDR3 sequence reads: CASSHSSTGNYGYTF. DNA of the CDR3: TGTGCCAGCAGCCACTCGTCGACAGGGAACTATGGCTACACCTTC.

CDR3 nucleotide sequence: TGTGCCAGTGTCGGGGACAGGTTGAACACTGAAGCTTTCTTT. Translated, it gives CASVGDRLNTEAFF. This sequence joins TRBV2 and TRBJ1-1; TRBD1 aligns across 8 bases. Germline CDR1 SNHLY, CDR2 FYNNEI. The CDR3 loop spans 14 amino acids. After removal of 9 bases from V and 0 bases from J, the junction contained 6 bases not matched to a gene.

The CDR3 DNA follows: TGTGCCAGCAGCTCCTCCGGGACAGAAAATGAAAAACTGTTTTTT. This codes for CASSSSGTENEKLFF. V usage is TRBV11-2 and J usage is TRBJ1-4, with 7 bases aligning to TRBD1. J lost 5 bases, V lost 4 bases, and 7 bases had no gene match. The CDR3 loop spans 15 amino acids. CDR1 and CDR2 (germline): SGHAT, FQNNGV.

The chain uses TRBV5-1 and TRBJ2-2; D perhaps matches TRBD1 (6 bases). The CDR3 extends over 16 amino acids. Germline V CDR1 and CDR2: SGHRS, YFSETQ. Trimming shortened V by 4 bases and J by 4 bases, and 17 bases separated the two germline ends. CDR3 protein: CASSKQLQGITGELFF. The DNA of the CDR3 is TGCGCCAGCAGCAAGCAGCTACAGGGTATCACCGGGGAGCTGTTTTTT.

This clone came up a few times. The genes are TRBV25-1 and TRBJ2-1; TRBD1 might be the D (5 bases). Trimming left V 2 bases short and J 15 bases short, with 17 bases between. Germline V gene data show CDR1 as MGHDK and CDR2 as SYGVNS. The CDR3 has 13 amino acids. The CDR3 DNA is TGTGCCAGCAGTGAAGGGGCTGGCCCCCTGACGTTCTTC. Translating gives CASSEGAGPLTFF.

This chain links TRBV5-4 with TRBJ2-7; 8 positions agree with TRBD2. V shed 2 bases and J 3 bases; nucleotides not matched to a gene: 1. The CDR3 has 13 residues. CDR1 SGHNT and CDR2 YYREEE come from the germline V gene (reference sequence). CDR3 region: CASSFAGGYEQYF. CDR3 coding DNA: TGTGCCAGCAGCTTCGCGGGGGGCTACGAGCAGTACTTC.

This chain uses TRBV7-2 with TRBJ2-5; 7 nucleotides match TRBD1. Germline CDR1 and CDR2: SGHTA and FQGNSA. The V and J ends lost 3 bases and 5 bases, in that order; junction bases with no gene match: 9. The CDR3 is 15 amino acids. The CDR3 loop is CASSFNKGAGETQYF. CDR3 in DNA: TGTGCCAGCAGCTTTAATAAGGGGGCAGGGGAGACCCAGTACTTC.

The chain combines TRBV6-4 with TRBJ2-7, with D perhaps matching TRBD1 or TRBD2 (6 bases each). Germline lookup yields CDR1 MRHNA and CDR2 SNTAGT. V was clipped by 0 bases and J by 9 bases, with 12 bases between them. There are 13 residues in the CDR3. The CDR3 DNA reads TGTGCCAGCAGTGACTCCCCGGGGGACACGCAGTACTTC. Its translation: CASSDSPGDTQYF.